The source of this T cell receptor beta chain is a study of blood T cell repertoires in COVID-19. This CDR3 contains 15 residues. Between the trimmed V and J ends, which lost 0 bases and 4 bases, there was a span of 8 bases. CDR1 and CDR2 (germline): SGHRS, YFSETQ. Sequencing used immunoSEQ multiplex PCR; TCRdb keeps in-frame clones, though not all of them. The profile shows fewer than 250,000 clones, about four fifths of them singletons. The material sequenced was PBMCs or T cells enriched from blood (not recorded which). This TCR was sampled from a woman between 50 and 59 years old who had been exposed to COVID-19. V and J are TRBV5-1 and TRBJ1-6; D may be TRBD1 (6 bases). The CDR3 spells CASSLGTEYNSPLHF. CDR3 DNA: TGCGCCAGCAGCTTGGGGACAGAGTATAATTCACCCCTCCACTTT.